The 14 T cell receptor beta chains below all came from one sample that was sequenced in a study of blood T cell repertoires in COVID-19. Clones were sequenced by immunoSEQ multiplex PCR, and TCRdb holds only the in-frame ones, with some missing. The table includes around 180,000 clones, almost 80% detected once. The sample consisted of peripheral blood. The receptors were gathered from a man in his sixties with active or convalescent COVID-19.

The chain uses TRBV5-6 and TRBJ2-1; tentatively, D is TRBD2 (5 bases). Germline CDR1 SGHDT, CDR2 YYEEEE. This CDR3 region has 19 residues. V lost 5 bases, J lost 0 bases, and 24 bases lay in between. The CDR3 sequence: CASRPLTISARSSYNEQFF. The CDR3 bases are TGTGCCAGCAGGCCCCTGACTATTAGCGCCCGGAGCTCCTACAATGAGCAGTTCTTC.

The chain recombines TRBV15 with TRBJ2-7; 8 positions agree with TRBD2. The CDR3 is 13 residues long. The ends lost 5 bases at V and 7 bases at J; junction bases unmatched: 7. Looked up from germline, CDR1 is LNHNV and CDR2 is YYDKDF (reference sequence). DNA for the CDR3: TGTGCCACCAGCCTCGGGGGGGCCGATGAGCAGTACTTC. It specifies CATSLGGADEQYF.

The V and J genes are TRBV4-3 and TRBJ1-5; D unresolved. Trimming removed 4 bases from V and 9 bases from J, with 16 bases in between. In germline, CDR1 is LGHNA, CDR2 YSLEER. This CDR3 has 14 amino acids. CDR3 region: CASSPRPGDPPQHF. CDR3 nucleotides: TGCGCCAGCAGCCCTCGACCCGGGGATCCGCCCCAGCATTTT.

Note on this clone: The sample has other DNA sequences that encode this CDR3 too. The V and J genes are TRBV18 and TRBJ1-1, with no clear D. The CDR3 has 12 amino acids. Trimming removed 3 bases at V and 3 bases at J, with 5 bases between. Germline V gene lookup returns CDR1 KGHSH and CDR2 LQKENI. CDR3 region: CASSPTDTEAFF. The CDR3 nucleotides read TGTGCCAGCTCACCCACGGACACTGAAGCTTTCTTT.

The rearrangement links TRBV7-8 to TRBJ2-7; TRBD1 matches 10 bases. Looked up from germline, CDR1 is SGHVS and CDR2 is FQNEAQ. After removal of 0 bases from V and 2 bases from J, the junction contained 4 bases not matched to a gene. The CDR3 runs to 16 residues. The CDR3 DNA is TGTGCCAGCAGCTTAGCACCGGGACAGGGGACCTACGAGCAGTACTTC. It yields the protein CASSLAPGQGTYEQYF.

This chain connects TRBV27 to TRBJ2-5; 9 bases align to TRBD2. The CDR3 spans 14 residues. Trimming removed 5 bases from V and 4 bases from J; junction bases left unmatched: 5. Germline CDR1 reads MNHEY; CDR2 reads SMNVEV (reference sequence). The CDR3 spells CASSPLTSGETQYF. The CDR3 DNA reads TGTGCCAGCAGTCCCCTGACTAGCGGAGAGACCCAGTACTTC.

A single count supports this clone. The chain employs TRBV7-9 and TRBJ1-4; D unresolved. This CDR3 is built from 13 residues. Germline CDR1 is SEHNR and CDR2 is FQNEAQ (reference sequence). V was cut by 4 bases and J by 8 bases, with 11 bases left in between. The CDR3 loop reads CASSSFAGEKLFF. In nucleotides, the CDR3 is TGTGCCAGCAGCTCCTTCGCGGGCGAAAAACTGTTTTTT. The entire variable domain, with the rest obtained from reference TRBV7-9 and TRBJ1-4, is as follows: DTGVSQNPRHKITKRGQNVTFRCDPISEHNRLYWYRQTLGQGPEFLTYFQNEAQLEKSRLLSDRFSAERPKGSFSTLEIQRTEQGDSAMYLCASSSFAGEKLFFGSGTQLSVL.

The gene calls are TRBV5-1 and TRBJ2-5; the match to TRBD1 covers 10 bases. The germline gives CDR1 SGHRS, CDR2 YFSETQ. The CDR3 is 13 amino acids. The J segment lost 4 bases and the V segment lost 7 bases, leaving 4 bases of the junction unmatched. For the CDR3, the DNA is TGCGCCAGCGGGACAGGGGCGGCAGAGACCCAGTACTTC. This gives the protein CASGTGAAETQYF.

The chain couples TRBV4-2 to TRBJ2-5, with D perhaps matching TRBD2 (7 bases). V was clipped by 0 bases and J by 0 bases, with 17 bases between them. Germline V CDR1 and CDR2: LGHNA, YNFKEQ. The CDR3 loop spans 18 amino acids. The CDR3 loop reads CASSQDLRGGSNQETQYF. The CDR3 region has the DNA TGTGCCAGCAGCCAAGACCTTAGGGGGGGTAGCAACCAAGAGACCCAGTACTTC.

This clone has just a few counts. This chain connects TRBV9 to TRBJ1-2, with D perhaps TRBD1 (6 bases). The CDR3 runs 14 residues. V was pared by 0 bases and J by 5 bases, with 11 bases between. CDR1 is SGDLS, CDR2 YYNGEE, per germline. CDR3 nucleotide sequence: TGTGCCAGCAGCGTAGGGCAGGGGTCGTATGGCTACACCTTC. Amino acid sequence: CASSVGQGSYGYTF.

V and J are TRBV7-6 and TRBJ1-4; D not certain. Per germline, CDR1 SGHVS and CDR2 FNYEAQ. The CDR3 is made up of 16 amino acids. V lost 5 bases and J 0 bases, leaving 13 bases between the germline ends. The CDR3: CASSHPDGATNEKLFF. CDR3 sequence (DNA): TGTGCCAGCAGCCACCCTGACGGAGCAACTAATGAAAAACTGTTTTTT.

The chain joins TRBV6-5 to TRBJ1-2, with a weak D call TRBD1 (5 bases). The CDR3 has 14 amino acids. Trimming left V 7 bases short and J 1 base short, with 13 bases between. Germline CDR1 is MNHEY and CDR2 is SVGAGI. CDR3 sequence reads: CASKKTENNYGYTF. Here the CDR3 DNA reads TGTGCCAGCAAGAAGACAGAGAATAACTATGGCTACACCTTC.

The CDR3 is CASSAIQARKPQHF. The CDR3, as DNA: TGTGCCAGTAGTGCAATACAGGCCAGAAAACCCCAGCATTTT. V gene TRBV19 combines with J gene TRBJ1-5; a weak D match, TRBD1 (5 bases). CDR3 size: 14 residues. V shed 5 bases and J shed 10 bases, with 18 bases lying between them. Germline V gives CDR1 LNHDA, CDR2 SQIVND (reference sequence).

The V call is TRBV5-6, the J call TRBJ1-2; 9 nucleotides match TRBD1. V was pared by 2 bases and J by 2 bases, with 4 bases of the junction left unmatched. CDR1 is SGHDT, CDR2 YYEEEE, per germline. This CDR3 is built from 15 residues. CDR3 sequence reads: CASSFRQGVNYGYTF. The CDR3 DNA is TGTGCCAGCAGCTTCAGACAGGGGGTAAACTATGGCTACACCTTC.